This is a list of T cell receptor beta chains from one sample in a study of cytomegalovirus exposure and HLA in healthy donors. The table came from immunoSEQ multiplex PCR; TCRdb's copy has only in-frame clones and leaves some out. The profile covers about 83,000 clones, with about 96% appearing a single time and 1.3% taken by the ten largest. Input material: PBMCs. Source of these receptors: a woman under 30 in good health and CMV-seronegative. The CDR3 runs from the conserved cysteine through the conserved F or W. Each record gives: V gene, clone size, J gene, D gene, CDR3 protein. The D gene is left open where the match is weak. Only some rows state a clone size, as once, few, many or a class for expanded clones.

V: TRBV15; size: .; J: TRBJ2-7; D: .; CDR3: CATSRGGISYEQYF
V: TRBV2; size: .; J: TRBJ2-1; D: .; CDR3: CASSDRQTYNEQFF
V: TRBV5-8; size: .; J: TRBJ2-7; D: .; CDR3: CASSFRPTTYEQYF
V: TRBV2; size: once; J: TRBJ1-4; D: .; CDR3: CASNPGNEKLFF
V: TRBV12-5; size: .; J: TRBJ2-1; D: .; CDR3: CASSLAGTSINEQFF
V: TRBV21-1; size: once; J: TRBJ2-5; D: .; CDR3: CASSKGRKWGLAVQETQYF
V: TRBV5-6; size: .; J: TRBJ2-7; D: .; CDR3: CASSLDERRSYEQYF
V: TRBV18; size: .; J: TRBJ2-7; D: TRBD1; CDR3: CASSPLEGASYEQYF
V: TRBV30; size: .; J: TRBJ2-5; D: .; CDR3: CAWGHWVAETQYF
V: TRBV28; size: .; J: TRBJ2-1; D: .; CDR3: CASSPPGGLRNEQFF
V: TRBV11-2; size: .; J: TRBJ2-5; D: TRBD2; CDR3: CASSLNRLAGAGETQYF
V: TRBV5-1; size: .; J: TRBJ1-1; D: .; CDR3: CASSLAGSLNTEAFF
V: TRBV18; size: .; J: TRBJ2-3; D: .; CDR3: CASSPLTGGTDTQYF
V: TRBV11-2; size: once; J: TRBJ2-7; D: TRBD2; CDR3: CASRPSSSGYEQYF
V: TRBV6-1; size: .; J: TRBJ1-2; D: TRBD1; CDR3: CASSPTPQGEYGYTF
V: TRBV2; size: .; J: TRBJ1-4; D: .; CDR3: CASSGQGWSEKLFF
V: TRBV6-1; size: .; J: TRBJ1-1; D: .; CDR3: CASSEQGLNTEAFF
V: TRBV18; size: .; J: TRBJ2-1; D: TRBD2; CDR3: CASSLSRGDEQFF
V: TRBV6-1; size: few; J: TRBJ1-5; D: .; CDR3: CASSRSRGEPQHF
V: TRBV19; size: .; J: TRBJ2-5; D: TRBD2; CDR3: CASSTSAGTSGGETQYF
V: TRBV6-6; size: .; J: TRBJ1-6; D: .; CDR3: CASSYNTGSNSPLHF
V: TRBV9; size: .; J: TRBJ2-1; D: .; CDR3: CASSSQAPSYNEQFF
V: TRBV11-3; size: .; J: TRBJ2-7; D: .; CDR3: CASSLWTQDEQYF
V: TRBV9; size: .; J: TRBJ1-2; D: .; CDR3: CASGHDPGHQSRGYTF
V: TRBV11-3; size: .; J: TRBJ2-1; D: .; CDR3: CASSLGPRYEQFF
V: TRBV28; size: .; J: TRBJ2-7; D: .; CDR3: CASSLGPLGRTRAYEQYF
V: TRBV2; size: .; J: TRBJ1-2; D: TRBD1; CDR3: CASSEGDRGRVYGYTF
V: TRBV4-1; size: .; J: TRBJ2-7; D: .; CDR3: CASSHLYLTDYEQYF
V: TRBV6-5; size: .; J: .; D: .; CDR3: CASSYSQGIYEQYF
V: TRBV10-1; size: .; J: TRBJ2-7; D: TRBD1; CDR3: CASSGDRAPYEQYF
V: TRBV2; size: once; J: TRBJ1-5; D: .; CDR3: CASSELTGNQPQHF
V: TRBV14; size: .; J: TRBJ2-7; D: .; CDR3: CASSLSYEQYF
V: TRBV10-1; size: .; J: TRBJ2-7; D: .; CDR3: CASSESRGFGEQYF
V: TRBV28; size: .; J: TRBJ2-3; D: TRBD2; CDR3: CASSSPSGNGLAGVRTDTQYF
V: TRBV5-1; size: .; J: TRBJ2-5; D: .; CDR3: CASSPPPGTVFVFQETQYF
V: TRBV6-6; size: once; J: TRBJ2-7; D: TRBD1; CDR3: CASSSRDSSYEQYF
V: TRBV5-1; size: .; J: TRBJ2-7; D: .; CDR3: CASSLGQPPYEQYF
V: TRBV6-1; size: .; J: TRBJ2-5; D: .; CDR3: CASSDHMTQYF
V: TRBV27; size: .; J: TRBJ2-7; D: .; CDR3: CASSNYGEIYEQYF
V: TRBV28; size: .; J: TRBJ2-1; D: .; CDR3: CASSSTLGRKEQFF
V: TRBV10-3; size: .; J: TRBJ2-7; D: TRBD1; CDR3: CATYPGQGSGEQYF
V: TRBV6-1; size: few; J: TRBJ2-7; D: TRBD1; CDR3: CASLPGQSSYEQYF
V: TRBV7-8; size: .; J: TRBJ1-4; D: TRBD1; CDR3: CASSLRPQGAQEKLFF
V: TRBV27; size: .; J: TRBJ2-2; D: TRBD2; CDR3: CASSPRGGILRPGELFF
V: TRBV27; size: .; J: TRBJ1-1; D: TRBD1; CDR3: CASSHDRGLNTEAFF
V: TRBV14; size: .; J: TRBJ1-2; D: .; CDR3: CASSQDGQAVF